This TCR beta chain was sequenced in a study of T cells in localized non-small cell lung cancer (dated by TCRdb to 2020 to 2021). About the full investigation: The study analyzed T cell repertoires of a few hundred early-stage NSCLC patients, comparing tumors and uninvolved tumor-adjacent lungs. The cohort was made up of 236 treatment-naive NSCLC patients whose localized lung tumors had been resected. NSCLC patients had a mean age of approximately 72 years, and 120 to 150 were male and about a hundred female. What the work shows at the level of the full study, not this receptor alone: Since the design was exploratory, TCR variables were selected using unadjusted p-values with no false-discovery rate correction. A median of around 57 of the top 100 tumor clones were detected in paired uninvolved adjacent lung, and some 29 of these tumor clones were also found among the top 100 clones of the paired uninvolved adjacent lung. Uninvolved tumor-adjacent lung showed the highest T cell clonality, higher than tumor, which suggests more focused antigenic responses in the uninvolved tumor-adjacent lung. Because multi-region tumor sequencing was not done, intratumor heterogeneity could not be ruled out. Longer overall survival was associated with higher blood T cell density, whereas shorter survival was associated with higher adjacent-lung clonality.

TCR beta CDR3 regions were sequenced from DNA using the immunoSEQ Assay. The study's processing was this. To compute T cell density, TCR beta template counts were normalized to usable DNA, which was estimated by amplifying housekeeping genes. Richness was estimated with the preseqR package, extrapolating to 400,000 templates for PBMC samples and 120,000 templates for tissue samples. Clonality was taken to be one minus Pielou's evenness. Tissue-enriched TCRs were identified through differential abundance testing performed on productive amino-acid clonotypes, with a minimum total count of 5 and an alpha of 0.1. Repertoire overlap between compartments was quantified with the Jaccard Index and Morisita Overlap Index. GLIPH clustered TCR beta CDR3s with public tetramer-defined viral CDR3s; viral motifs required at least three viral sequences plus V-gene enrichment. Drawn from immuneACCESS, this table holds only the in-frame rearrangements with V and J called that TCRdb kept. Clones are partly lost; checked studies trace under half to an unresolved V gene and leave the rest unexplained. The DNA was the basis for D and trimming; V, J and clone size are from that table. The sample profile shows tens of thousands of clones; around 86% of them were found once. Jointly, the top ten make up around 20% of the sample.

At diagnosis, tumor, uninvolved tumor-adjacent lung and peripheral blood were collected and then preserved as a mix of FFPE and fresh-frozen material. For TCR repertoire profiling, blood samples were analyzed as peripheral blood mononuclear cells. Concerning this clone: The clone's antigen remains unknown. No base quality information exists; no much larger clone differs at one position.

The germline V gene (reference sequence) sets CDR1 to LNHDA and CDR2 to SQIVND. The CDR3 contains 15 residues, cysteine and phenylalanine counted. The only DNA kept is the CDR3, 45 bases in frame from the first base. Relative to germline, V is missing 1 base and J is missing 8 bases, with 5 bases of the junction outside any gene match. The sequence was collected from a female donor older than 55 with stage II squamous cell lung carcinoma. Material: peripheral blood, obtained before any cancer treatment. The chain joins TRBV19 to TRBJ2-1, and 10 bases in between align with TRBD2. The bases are TGTGCCAGTAGTATAGGGGCTAGCGGGGGCGATGAGCAGTTCTTC. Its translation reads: CASSIGASGGDEQFF. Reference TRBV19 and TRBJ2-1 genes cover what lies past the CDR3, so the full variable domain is DGGITQSPKYLFRKEGQNVTLSCEQNLNHDAMYWYRQDPGQGLRLIYYSQIVNDFQKGDIAEGYSVSREKKESFPLTVTSAQKNPTAFYLCASSIGASGGDEQFFGPGTRLTVL.